The TCR beta chain described here comes from a study of cytomegalovirus exposure and HLA in healthy donors. Study information: One earlier analysis, a look at approximately 180 million T cells, found some 120 million unique TCR beta sequences.

CDR1 and CDR2 from the germline V gene are LNHDA and SQIVND (reference sequence). This CDR3 contains 14 residues. V lost 6 bases, J lost 7 bases, and 11 bases stayed unmatched. As for the donors, each was a healthy bone marrow donor. The study, taken as a whole, reports: HLA restriction was apparent for most CMV-associated TCR beta chains in a later analysis. Most TCR sequences proved rare, with some public TCRs found in many donors.

With respect to this clone: What it binds is not known.

60 Vbeta and 13 Jbeta primers were used in PCR. Sequencing used immunoSEQ multiplex PCR; TCRdb keeps in-frame clones, though not all of them. The table lists approximately 140,000 clones, 82% of them singletons. The chain links TRBV19 to TRBJ2-7; TRBD1 agrees at 8 bases. The TCR originated in a male donor in good health and CMV-seronegative. Sequenced material: PBMCs. The CDR3 coding sequence is TGTGCCAGTAGCAATCAGGGGGCGCGAAGGGAGCAGTACTTC. This encodes CASSNQGARREQYF. The entire variable domain, with the rest obtained from reference TRBV19 and TRBJ2-7, is as follows: DGGITQSPKYLFRKEGQNVTLSCEQNLNHDAMYWYRQDPGQGLRLIYYSQIVNDFQKGDIAEGYSVSREKKESFPLTVTSAQKNPTAFYLCASSNQGARREQYFGPGTRLTVT.